The clone carrying this TCR beta chain occurred many times. Its antigen is undetermined. This entry belongs to a study of T cells after yellow fever vaccination. General study findings and limits: Post-booster repertoires again held most primary-vaccination clones (approximately 96% CD4, 75% to 90% CD8).

This CDR3 has 14 residues. Trimming took 3 bases from V and 6 from J, leaving 12 bases between them. CDR1 is KGHSH and CDR2 is LQKENI in the germline V gene. It was through 5'RACE template switching that TCR cDNA was made, with a universal primer site and UMIs added. TCRdb re-called the 5' RACE reads with MiXCR, one entry per CDR3 protein. The sample consists of roughly 120,000 distinct CDR3 sequences, about 7.2% of them appearing once. This material consisted of CD4+ T cells sorted from PBMCs, taken roughly 46 days after the first yellow fever vaccination. This chain joins TRBV18 and TRBJ1-3; D is undetermined. This receptor was taken from a man aged 18 to 30 who received the YFV17D yellow fever vaccine. The CDR3 sequence: CASSPVERINTIYF. The CDR3, as DNA: TGTGCCAGCTCACCCGTTGAGAGGATAAACACCATATATTTT.